Below, one TCR beta chain is given with its context. The entry originates in a study of identifying expanded T cells in peripheral blood. J lost 3 bases, V lost 2 bases, and 8 bases had no gene match. There are 16 residues in the CDR3. CDR1 MNHEY and CDR2 SMNVEV come from the germline V gene (reference sequence). The table came from immunoSEQ multiplex PCR; TCRdb's copy has only in-frame clones and leaves some out. The sample lists 110,000 or so clones; about 87% were seen once. The rearrangement joins TRBV27 to TRBJ2-3; 7 bases line up with TRBD2. The sample taken for sequencing was blood. The TCR sequence derives from a person aged 18 to 70 in good health. CDR3 loop: CASSLMGGRRTDTQYF. The CDR3 DNA sequence: TGTGCCAGCAGTTTAATGGGCGGGAGAAGGACAGATACGCAGTATTTT.